The 7 T cell receptor beta chains in this list originate from one sample, sequenced in a study of blood T cell repertoires in COVID-19. TCRdb's table, derived via immunoSEQ multiplex PCR, lists solely in-frame clones and lacks some. This sample has under 350,000 clones, with 80% to 90% found just once. The sequencing input was peripheral blood. These receptors all come from a man aged 35 to 55 with acute or convalescent COVID-19.

The CDR3 region is CASSAYTDTQYF. The DNA of the CDR3 is TGTGCCAGCAGCGCCTACACAGATACGCAGTATTTT. This chain connects TRBV9 to TRBJ2-3; D is undetermined. CDR3 length: 12 amino acids. Deletions cut 3 bases from V and 2 bases from J, with 4 bases between. CDR1 SGDLS and CDR2 YYNGEE come from the germline V gene.

This clone has a single count. The J gene is TRBJ2-2, the V gene TRBV3-1 (or the pseudogene TRBV3-2); D possibly corresponds to TRBD1 (5 bases). The CDR3 is 12 amino acids. Trimming took 3 bases from V and 9 from J, leaving 8 bases between them. The germline CDR1 and CDR2 sequences are LGHDT and YNNKEL (reference sequence). CDR3 DNA: TGTGCCAGCAGCCACGACAGTCGGGAGCTGTTTTTT. Translated, it gives CASSHDSRELFF.

This clone was detected a few times. V is TRBV2 and J is TRBJ1-2, with D possibly TRBD1 on 5 matching bases. The CDR3 is made up of 12 amino acids. Trimming pared 8 bases from V and 9 bases from J, leaving 16 bases between. Germline-derived CDR1 and CDR2 are SNHLY and FYNNEI. The CDR3 DNA follows: TGTGCCAGCCTGGCAGGGCAGCCTCGCTACACCTTC. Translating gives CASLAGQPRYTF.

The DNA for the CDR3 is TGTGCCACCAGTGATTATGGGACTAGCGGGGGAATAACAGATACGCAGTATTTT. It codes for CATSDYGTSGGITDTQYF. This chain connects TRBV24-1 to TRBJ2-3; TRBD2 agrees at 14 bases. The CDR3 spans 18 residues. V lost 2 bases to trimming and J lost 3 bases; unmatched junction nucleotides: 6. Germline lookup yields CDR1 KGHDR and CDR2 SFDVKD.

The rearrangement uses TRBV9 and TRBJ2-1; 7 positions agree with TRBD1. The CDR3 is 14 amino acids. The germline CDR1 and CDR2 sequences are SGDLS and YYNGEE. J lost 9 bases, V lost 0 bases, and 6 bases had no gene match. CDR3 residues: CASSVEGGRLEQFF. CDR3 DNA sequence: TGTGCCAGCAGCGTAGAAGGGGGCCGCCTTGAGCAGTTCTTC.

The rearrangement uses TRBV6-5 and TRBJ1-4, with D possibly being TRBD1 (5 bases). Per germline, CDR1 MNHEY and CDR2 SVGAGI. V was clipped by 0 bases and J by 10 bases, with 12 bases between them. The CDR3 loop spans 14 amino acids. CDR3 DNA: TGTGCCAGCAGTTACTCTGTTGGGGCTGGAAAACTGTTTTTT. It specifies CASSYSVGAGKLFF.

Remarks on this clone: The sample contains more than one DNA sequence encoding this CDR3. The chain recombines TRBV9 with TRBJ1-2; D is uncertain. Germline CDR1 is SGDLS and CDR2 is YYNGEE. V lost 2 bases and J 1 base, leaving 6 bases between the germline ends. This CDR3 contains 13 residues. CDR3 sequence reads: CASSVSVNYGYTF. CDR3 in DNA: TGTGCCAGCAGCGTTTCGGTTAACTATGGCTACACCTTC. Combining the CDR3 with reference TRBV9 and TRBJ1-2 gives the whole variable domain DSGVTQTPKHLITATGQRVTLRCSPRSGDLSVYWYQQSLDQGLQFLIQYYNGEERAKGNILERFSAQQFPDLHSELNLSSLELGDSALYFCASSVSVNYGYTFGSGTRLTVV.